This TCR beta chain was documented in a study of PD-L1 blockade in urothelial cancer. Study overall: The study started patients on atezolizumab around 2014, giving 1,200 mg intravenously every 3 weeks. Specimens of blood held a median count of roughly 150,000 T cells.

With 4 bases clipped from V and 1 base from J, the junction kept 7 bases outside the gene matches. The germline gives CDR1 SGHKS, CDR2 YYEKEE (reference sequence). The CDR3 is 15 residues long. PCRs each included synthetic TCR analog templates spiked in. Measured with immunoSEQ multiplex PCR; TCRdb has only the in-frame clones, and not every one. Of 55,000 to 85,000 clones in the sample, roughly 89% were seen once. This TCR was recovered from a man in his sixties with urothelial cancer. The chain couples TRBV5-5 to TRBJ2-5, with 7 bases lining up with TRBD1. This sample comprised PBMCs, obtained around atezolizumab (anti-PD-L1) treatment. CDR3 sequence reads: CASSRDSDPQETQYF. The CDR3 DNA is TGTGCCAGCAGCCGGGACAGTGACCCCCAAGAGACCCAGTACTTC.